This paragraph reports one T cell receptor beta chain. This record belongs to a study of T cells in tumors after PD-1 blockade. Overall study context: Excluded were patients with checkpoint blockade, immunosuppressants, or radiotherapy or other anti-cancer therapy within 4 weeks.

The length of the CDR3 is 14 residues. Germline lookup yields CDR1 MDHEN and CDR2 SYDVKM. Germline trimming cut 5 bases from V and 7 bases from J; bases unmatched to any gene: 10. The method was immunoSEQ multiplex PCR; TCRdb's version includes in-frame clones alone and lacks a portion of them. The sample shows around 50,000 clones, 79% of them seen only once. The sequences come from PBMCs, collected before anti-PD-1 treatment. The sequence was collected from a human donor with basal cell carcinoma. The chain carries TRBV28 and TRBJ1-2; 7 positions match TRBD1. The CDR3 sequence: CASSVDRVSLGYTF. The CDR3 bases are TGTGCCAGCAGTGTCGACAGGGTCTCTCTTGGCTACACCTTC.